The rows below give T cell receptor beta chains drawn from one sample of a study of technical replicates of blood from several donors. TCRdb keeps only in-frame clones here, not all; method: immunoSEQ multiplex PCR. This table has 60,000 to 90,000 clones, approximately 96% appearing once. The sequenced sample was T cells isolated from PBMCs. Receptors originate from a human donor in good health. CDR3s include the opening cysteine and the closing phenylalanine or tryptophan. Each record gives: D gene, J gene, V gene, clone size, CDR3 protein, CDR3 DNA. The D gene is left open where the match is weak. Some rows have no size entry. The others give once, few or many, or a class for an expanded clone.

D: NA; J: TRBJ2-3; V: TRBV19; size: NA; CDR3: CASSLGLPLDTQYF; DNA: TGTGCCAGTAGTCTTGGACTCCCTCTAGATACGCAGTATTTT
D: TRBD1; J: TRBJ1-5; V: TRBV5-8; size: once; CDR3: CASSVLSPGQGYQPQHF; DNA: TGTGCCAGCAGCGTATTAAGTCCGGGACAGGGTTACCAGCCCCAGCATTTT
D: TRBD1; J: TRBJ2-1; V: TRBV9; size: NA; CDR3: CASTLSGTEGNEQFF; DNA: TGTGCCAGCACCCTTTCCGGGACAGAGGGCAATGAGCAGTTCTTC
D: TRBD1; J: TRBJ2-1; V: TRBV9; size: NA; CDR3: CASSVAGTAEQFF; DNA: TGTGCCAGCAGCGTAGCTGGGACAGCGGAGCAGTTCTTC
D: NA; J: TRBJ2-7; V: TRBV9; size: NA; CDR3: CASSVALGLHYEQYF; DNA: TGTGCCAGCAGCGTAGCTCTCGGACTCCACTACGAGCAGTACTTC
D: NA; J: TRBJ2-5; V: TRBV5-1; size: NA; CDR3: CASSFGSYETQYF; DNA: TGCGCCAGCAGCTTCGGGTCGTACGAGACCCAGTACTTC
D: NA; J: TRBJ2-3; V: TRBV9; size: NA; CDR3: CASSVSVGAPGDTQYF; DNA: TGTGCCAGCAGCGTATCTGTGGGGGCGCCTGGAGATACGCAGTATTTT
D: NA; J: TRBJ1-4; V: TRBV10-3; size: NA; CDR3: CAISESQTGNEKLFF; DNA: TGTGCCATCAGTGAGTCTCAGACAGGAAATGAAAAACTGTTTTTT
D: NA; J: TRBJ2-7; V: TRBV27; size: NA; CDR3: CASSLARSSYEQYF; DNA: TGTGCCAGCAGTTTGGCTCGGAGCTCCTACGAGCAGTACTTC
D: NA; J: TRBJ1-1; V: TRBV5-1; size: NA; CDR3: CASSKIRGADTEAFF; DNA: TGCGCCAGCAGCAAAATTAGGGGCGCGGACACTGAAGCTTTCTTT
D: NA; J: TRBJ1-3; V: TRBV12-5; size: NA; CDR3: CASGLVHEAWRSPGNTIYF; DNA: TGTGCTAGTGGTTTGGTACATGAGGCGTGGCGTTCCCCTGGAAACACCATATATTTT
D: TRBD2; J: TRBJ2-3; V: TRBV13; size: NA; CDR3: CASSFYGGSTADTQYF; DNA: TGTGCCAGCAGCTTTTACGGCGGGAGTACCGCAGATACGCAGTATTTT
D: TRBD1; J: TRBJ1-2; V: TRBV11-2; size: NA; CDR3: CASSLGPGTGNYGYTF; DNA: TGTGCCAGCAGCTTAGGTCCCGGGACAGGGAACTATGGCTACACCTTC
D: NA; J: TRBJ1-1; V: TRBV27; size: NA; CDR3: CASSLSNRMRETEAFF; DNA: TGTGCCAGCAGTTTATCGAACCGCATGAGGGAAACTGAAGCTTTCTTT
D: TRBD1; J: TRBJ2-5; V: TRBV7-3; size: NA; CDR3: CASSGGQEGTQYF; DNA: TGTGCCAGCAGCGGAGGACAGGAAGGAACCCAGTACTTC
D: NA; J: TRBJ2-2; V: TRBV29-1; size: NA; CDR3: CSAYPSNTGELFF; DNA: TGCAGCGCCTACCCGAGTAACACCGGGGAGCTGTTTTTT
D: TRBD2; J: TRBJ2-7; V: TRBV2; size: NA; CDR3: CASSPSGPEYEQYF; DNA: TGTGCCAGCAGTCCTAGCGGGCCCGAATACGAGCAGTACTTC
D: NA; J: TRBJ2-1; V: TRBV11-1; size: NA; CDR3: CASSAGLEYNEQFF; DNA: TGTGCCAGCAGCGCGGGACTCGAATACAATGAGCAGTTCTTC
D: NA; J: TRBJ1-2; V: TRBV30; size: NA; CDR3: CAWSNRGGEGYTF; DNA: TGTGCCTGGAGTAACAGAGGGGGAGAGGGCTACACCTTC
D: TRBD1; J: TRBJ1-2; V: TRBV6-5; size: NA; CDR3: CASSLDRDYGYTF; DNA: TGTGCCAGCAGCCTAGACAGGGACTATGGCTACACCTTC
D: TRBD1; J: TRBJ1-4; V: TRBV25-1; size: NA; CDR3: CASRGTGAEGEKLFF; DNA: TGTGCCAGCAGGGGGACAGGGGCGGAGGGGGAAAAACTGTTTTTT
D: TRBD2; J: TRBJ2-1; V: TRBV7-3; size: NA; CDR3: CASRVGGSSSYNEQFF; DNA: TGTGCCAGCAGGGTCGGGGGGTCCAGTTCCTACAATGAGCAGTTCTTC
D: TRBD2; J: TRBJ2-5; V: TRBV25-1; size: NA; CDR3: CASSSATTSAQETQYF; DNA: TGTGCCAGCAGTTCTGCAACGACTAGCGCCCAAGAGACCCAGTACTTC
D: NA; J: TRBJ1-2; V: TRBV5-4; size: once; CDR3: CASTYTGKHYGYTF; DNA: TGTGCCAGCACCTATACAGGGAAGCACTATGGCTACACCTTC
D: NA; J: TRBJ2-1; V: TRBV6-6; size: NA; CDR3: CASRSYDSYNEQFF; DNA: TGTGCCAGCAGGAGCTATGACTCCTACAATGAGCAGTTCTTC
D: NA; J: TRBJ1-1; V: TRBV29-1; size: once; CDR3: CSVDRTGMNTEAFF; DNA: TGCAGCGTTGACCGGACCGGGATGAACACTGAAGCTTTCTTT